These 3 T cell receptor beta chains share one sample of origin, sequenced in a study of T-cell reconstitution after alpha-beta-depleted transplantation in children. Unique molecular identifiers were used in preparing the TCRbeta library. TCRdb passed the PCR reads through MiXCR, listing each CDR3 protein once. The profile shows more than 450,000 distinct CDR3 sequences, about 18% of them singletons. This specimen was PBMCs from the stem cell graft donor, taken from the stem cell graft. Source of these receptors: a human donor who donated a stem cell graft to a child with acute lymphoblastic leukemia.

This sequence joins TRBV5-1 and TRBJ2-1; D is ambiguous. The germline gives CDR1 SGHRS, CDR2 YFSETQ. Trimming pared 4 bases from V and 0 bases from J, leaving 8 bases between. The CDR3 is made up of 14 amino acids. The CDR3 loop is CASSPESSYNEQFF. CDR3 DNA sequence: TGCGCCAGCAGCCCGGAAAGCTCCTACAATGAGCAGTTCTTC.

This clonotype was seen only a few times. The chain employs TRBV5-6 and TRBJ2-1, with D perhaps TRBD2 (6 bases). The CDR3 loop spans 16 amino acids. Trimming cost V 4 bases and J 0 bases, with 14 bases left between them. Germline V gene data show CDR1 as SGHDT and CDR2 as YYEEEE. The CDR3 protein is CASSAGIRRSYNEQFF. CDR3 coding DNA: TGTGCCAGCAGCGCGGGGATCCGTCGCTCCTACAATGAGCAGTTCTTC.

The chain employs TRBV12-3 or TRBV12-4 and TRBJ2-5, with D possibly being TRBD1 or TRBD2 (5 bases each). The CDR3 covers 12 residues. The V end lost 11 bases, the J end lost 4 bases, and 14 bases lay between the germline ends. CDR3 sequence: CACRTGAETQYF. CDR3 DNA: TGTGCCTGTCGAACCGGGGCAGAGACCCAGTACTTC.